This record covers a single T cell receptor (beta chain). The target antigen is unknown. This specimen belongs to a study of CXCR3-negative and CXCR3-positive naive CD8 T cells. Through 5' RACE with UMI labels, the TRB cDNA libraries were prepared. One entry per CDR3 protein, without DNA, is what TCRdb gives after re-calling the 5' RACE reads. The table lists fewer than 3,000 distinct CDR3 sequences. The CDR3 consists of 15 residues. Germline CDR1 reads SQVTM; CDR2 reads ANQGSEA. Broader study findings: Naive cells with CXCR3 showed TRB CDR3s that were more hydrophobic than those in CXCR3-negative naive cells. Similar TRBV-TRBJ usage was seen in naive cells (both CXCR3-negative and CXCR3-positive), but memory cells differed. Both of the naive subsets showed about the same high diversity, but memory CD8+ cells had much less.

The chain joins TRBV29-1 to TRBJ2-3; TCRdb gives TRBD1 as the D gene, but with no DNA this cannot be confirmed. The sequenced sample was naive CXCR3+ CD8+ T cells from blood. Subset of the sample: CD45RO-CCR7+CD27+CD95- naive CD8+ T cells expressing CXCR3 (TNR3+). This clonotype was sampled from a human donor in good health. Some clones in this sample may be carry-over from other donors' samples. CDR3 sequence reads: CSVESGQGITDTQYF.